This note documents a single T cell receptor beta chain sequence. This CDR3 region has 16 residues. From germline, CDR1 is LNHDA and CDR2 SQIVND (reference sequence). Germline trimming cut 7 bases from V and 1 base from J; bases unmatched to any gene: 9. Here immunoSEQ multiplex PCR was the method, and the copy in TCRdb shows in-frame clones only, minus some. The data show roughly 500,000 clones, around four fifths seen once. This sample is drawn from a study of shared clonotypes between healthy human individuals. The wider study: The cohort comprised a couple of women and a few men. Their ages spanned 18 to 49 years.

The TCR comes from a woman in her thirties or forties in good health. Some clones in this sample may be carry-over from other donors' samples. The sample consisted of PBMCs. The chain combines TRBV19 with TRBJ1-2; 10 nucleotides align to TRBD1. The CDR3 loop is CASTPSRDRGNYGYTF. In DNA form, the CDR3 reads TGTGCCAGTACCCCGAGCCGGGACAGGGGTAACTATGGCTACACCTTC.